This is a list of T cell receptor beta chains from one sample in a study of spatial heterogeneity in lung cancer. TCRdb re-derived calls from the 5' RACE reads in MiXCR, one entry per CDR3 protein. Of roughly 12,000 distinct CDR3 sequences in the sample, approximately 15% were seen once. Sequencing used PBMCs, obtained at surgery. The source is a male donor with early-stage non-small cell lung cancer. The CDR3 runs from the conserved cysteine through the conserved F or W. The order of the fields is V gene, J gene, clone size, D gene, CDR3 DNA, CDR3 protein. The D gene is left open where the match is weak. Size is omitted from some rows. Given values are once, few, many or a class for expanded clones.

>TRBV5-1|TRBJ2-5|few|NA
TGCGCCAGCAGAAGACAAGAGACCCAGTACTTC
CASRRQETQYF
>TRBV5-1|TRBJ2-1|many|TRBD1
TGCGCCAGCAGCACAAACCCGGGACAGGGTAACAATGAGCAGTTCTTC
CASSTNPGQGNNEQFF
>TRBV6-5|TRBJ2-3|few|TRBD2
TGTGCCAGTCGGACTAGCGGGAGCACAGATACGCAGTATTTT
CASRTSGSTDTQYF
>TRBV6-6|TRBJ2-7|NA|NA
TGTGCCAGCAGTTTACAAGGCGCCTACGAGCAGTACTTC
CASSLQGAYEQYF
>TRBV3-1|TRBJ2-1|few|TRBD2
TGTGCCAGCAGCCAAGGACGAGCGGGAGCCTACAATGAGCAGTTCTTC
CASSQGRAGAYNEQFF
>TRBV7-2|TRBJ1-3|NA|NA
TGTGCCAGCAGCCCGGAACCGGCACGGCCAGGAAACACCATATATTTT
CASSPEPARPGNTIYF
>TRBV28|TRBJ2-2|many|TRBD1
TGTGCCAGCAGGGGACAGGGTAACACCGGGGAGCTGTTTTTT
CASRGQGNTGELFF
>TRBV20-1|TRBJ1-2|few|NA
TGCAGTGCTAGGGAACAGGAGATCTATGGCTACACCTTC
CSAREQEIYGYTF
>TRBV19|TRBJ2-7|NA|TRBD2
TGTGCCAGTAGTCCCGGCAGCGGGAGGAGATACGAGCAGTACTTC
CASSPGSGRRYEQYF
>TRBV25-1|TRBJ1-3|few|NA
TGTGCCAGCAGTGAATTATCTGGGGGTACTGGAAACACCATATATTTT
CASSELSGGTGNTIYF
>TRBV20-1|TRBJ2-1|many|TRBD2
TGCAGTGCTCCAGGGAGCGGGAGAAGAAATGAGCAGTTCTTC
CSAPGSGRRNEQFF
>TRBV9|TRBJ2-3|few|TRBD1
TGTGCCAGCAGCGTGGGACAGGGGGCTTTAGATACGCAGTATTTT
CASSVGQGALDTQYF
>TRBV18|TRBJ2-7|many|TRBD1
TGTGCCAGCTCACCTTTAACGGGACAGGGGAACTACGAGCAGTACTTC
CASSPLTGQGNYEQYF
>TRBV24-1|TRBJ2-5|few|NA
TGTGCCACCAGTAAGGGACGGACCGCGCAAGAGACCCAGTACTTC
CATSKGRTAQETQYF
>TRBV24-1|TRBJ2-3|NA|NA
TGTGCCACCAGTGATTTCCGCAGGGGCGAGGGATTAGGAGATACGCAGTATTTT
CATSDFRRGEGLGDTQYF
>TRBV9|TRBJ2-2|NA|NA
TGTGCCAGCAGCGTAGTGAGCGGGTGGACCGGGGAGCTGTTTTTT
CASSVVSGWTGELFF
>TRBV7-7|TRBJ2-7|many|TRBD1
TGTGCTAGCAGCTTAGGGACAGGGGTCTCCGAGCAGTACTTC
CASSLGTGVSEQYF
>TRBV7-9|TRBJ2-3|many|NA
TGTGCCAGCAGCTTACAGGGGATAACAGATACGCAGTATTTT
CASSLQGITDTQYF
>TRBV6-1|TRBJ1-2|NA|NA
TGTGCCAGCAGTGAAAAAGGATGGGACGGAAATTATGGCTACACCTTC
CASSEKGWDGNYGYTF
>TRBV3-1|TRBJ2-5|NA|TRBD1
TGTGCCAGCAGATACCGGGACAGGGGGAAAGAGACCCAGTACTTC
CASRYRDRGKETQYF
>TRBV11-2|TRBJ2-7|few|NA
TGTGCCAGCAGCCTCCCTACGGGACCACACTACGAGCAGTACTTC
CASSLPTGPHYEQYF
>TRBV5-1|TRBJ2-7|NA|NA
TGCGCCAGCAGCCTAAAAGCCGGGGGAACGTACAATGAGCAGTACTTC
CASSLKAGGTYNEQYF
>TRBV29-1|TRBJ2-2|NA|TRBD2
TGCAGCGTTGGATGGCTAGCGGGTTCCACCGGGGAGCTGTTTTTT
CSVGWLAGSTGELFF
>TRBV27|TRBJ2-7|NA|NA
TGTGCCAGCAGTCTCCGAGGGGGGGTCGAGCAGTACTTC
CASSLRGGVEQYF
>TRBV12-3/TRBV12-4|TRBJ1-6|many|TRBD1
TGTGCCAGCAAGACAGGGGGCCGGGGTTCACCCCTCCACTTT
CASKTGGRGSPLHF
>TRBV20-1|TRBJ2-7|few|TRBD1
TGCAGTGCTAGAGAAGGGACAGCAGAATACGAGCAGTACTTC
CSAREGTAEYEQYF
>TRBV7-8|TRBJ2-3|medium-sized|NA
TGTGCCAGCAGCTTAGGTAGCACAGATACGCAGTATTTT
CASSLGSTDTQYF